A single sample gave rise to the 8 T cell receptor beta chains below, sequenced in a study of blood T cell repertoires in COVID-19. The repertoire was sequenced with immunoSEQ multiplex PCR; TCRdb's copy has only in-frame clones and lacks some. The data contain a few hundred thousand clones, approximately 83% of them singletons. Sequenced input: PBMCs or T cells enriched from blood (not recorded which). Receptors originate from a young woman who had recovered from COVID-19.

For the CDR3, the DNA is TGTGCCAGCAGTTTTTCACCGGACAGGACCGCTCCTAACTATGGCTACACCTTC. It encodes CASSFSPDRTAPNYGYTF. The J gene is TRBJ1-2, the V gene TRBV28; 7 positions match TRBD1. This CDR3 region has 18 residues. Germline assignment: CDR1 MDHEN and CDR2 SYDVKM. Germline trimming cut 3 bases from V and 0 bases from J; bases unmatched to any gene: 13.

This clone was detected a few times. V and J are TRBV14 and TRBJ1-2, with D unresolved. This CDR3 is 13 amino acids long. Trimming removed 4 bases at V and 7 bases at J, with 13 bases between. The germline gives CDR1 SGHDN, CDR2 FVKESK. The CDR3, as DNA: TGTGCCAGCAGCCCACGGACTTTGCGTGGCTACACCTTC. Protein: CASSPRTLRGYTF. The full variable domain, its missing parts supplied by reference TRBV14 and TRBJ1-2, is EAGVTQFPSHSVIEKGQTVTLRCDPISGHDNLYWYRRVMGKEIKFLLHFVKESKQDESGMPNNRFLAERTGGTYSTLKVQPAELEDSGVYFCASSPRTLRGYTFGSGTRLTVV.

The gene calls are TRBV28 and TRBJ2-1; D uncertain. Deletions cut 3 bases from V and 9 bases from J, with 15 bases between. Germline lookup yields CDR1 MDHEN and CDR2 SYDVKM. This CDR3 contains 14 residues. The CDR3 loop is CASSFAGPLPEQFF. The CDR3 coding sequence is TGTGCCAGCAGTTTCGCTGGCCCCTTACCTGAGCAGTTCTTC.

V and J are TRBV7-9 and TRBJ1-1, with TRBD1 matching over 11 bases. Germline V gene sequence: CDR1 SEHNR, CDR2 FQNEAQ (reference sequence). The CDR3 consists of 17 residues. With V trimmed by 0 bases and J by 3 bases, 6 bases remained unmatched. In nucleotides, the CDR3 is TGTGCCAGCAGCTTAGCAGCCGGGACAGGGGGATACACTGAAGCTTTCTTT. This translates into CASSLAAGTGGYTEAFF.

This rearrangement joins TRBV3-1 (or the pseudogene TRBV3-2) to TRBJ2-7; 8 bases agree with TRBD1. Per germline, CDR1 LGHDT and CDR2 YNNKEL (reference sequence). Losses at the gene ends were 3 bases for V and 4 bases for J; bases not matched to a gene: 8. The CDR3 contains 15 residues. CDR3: CASSHSRQGIYEQYF. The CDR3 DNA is TGTGCCAGCAGCCACTCCCGACAGGGGATTTACGAGCAGTACTTC.

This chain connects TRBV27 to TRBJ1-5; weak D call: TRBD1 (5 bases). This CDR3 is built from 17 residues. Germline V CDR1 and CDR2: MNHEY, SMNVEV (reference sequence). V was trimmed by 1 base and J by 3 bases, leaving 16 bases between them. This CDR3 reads CASSLLGRASPNQPQHF. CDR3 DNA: TGTGCCAGCAGTTTATTAGGCAGGGCCTCCCCCAATCAGCCCCAGCATTTT.

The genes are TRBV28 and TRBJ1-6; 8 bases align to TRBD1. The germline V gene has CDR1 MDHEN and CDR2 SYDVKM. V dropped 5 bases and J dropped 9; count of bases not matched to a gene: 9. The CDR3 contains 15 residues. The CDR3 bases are TGTGCCAGCAGTATCGGCGGACAGGGTATTTCACCCCTCCACTTT. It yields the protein CASSIGGQGISPLHF.

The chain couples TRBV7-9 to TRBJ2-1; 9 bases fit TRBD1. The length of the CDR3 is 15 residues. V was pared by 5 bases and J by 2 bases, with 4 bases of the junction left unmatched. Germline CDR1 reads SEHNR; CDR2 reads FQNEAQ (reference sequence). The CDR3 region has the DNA TGTGCCAGCAGCCCTGGACAGGGGACCTACAATGAGCAGTTCTTC. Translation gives CASSPGQGTYNEQFF.